This T cell receptor beta chain was captured in a study of T cell clones after liver transplantation. Looking at the study overall: Third-party-reactive TCRbeta sequences from pre-transplant mixed lymphocyte reactions served as antigen-independent comparators. Tolerant meant at least one year fully off immunosuppression without liver enzymes above twice normal. Notes on the study in general: A significant post-transplant drop in circulating graft-donor-reactive CD4 TCRbeta sequences occurred in most of the 8 subjects. The donor-reactive repertoire was only partly measurable in two subjects, lacking donor cells.

The germline V and J ends were trimmed by 3 bases and 3 bases, with 4 bases remaining between them. Per germline, CDR1 LNHDA and CDR2 SQIVND (reference sequence). The CDR3 length is 12 residues. Libraries were prepared by immunoSEQ multiplex PCR; TCRdb keeps only in-frame clonotypes and omits some of them. The table records 95,000 to 110,000 clones, around 86% of them present only once. Of note for this clone: As yet, its antigen is unknown.

Sequences were derived from CD4+ T cells from blood, sampled before liver transplant. This clonotype originated in a human donor who received a liver transplant. The chain employs TRBV19 and TRBJ2-3; D remains ambiguous. The CDR3 DNA follows: TGTGCCAGTAGTATCGGGACAGATACGCAGTATTTT. Translated, it gives CASSIGTDTQYF.